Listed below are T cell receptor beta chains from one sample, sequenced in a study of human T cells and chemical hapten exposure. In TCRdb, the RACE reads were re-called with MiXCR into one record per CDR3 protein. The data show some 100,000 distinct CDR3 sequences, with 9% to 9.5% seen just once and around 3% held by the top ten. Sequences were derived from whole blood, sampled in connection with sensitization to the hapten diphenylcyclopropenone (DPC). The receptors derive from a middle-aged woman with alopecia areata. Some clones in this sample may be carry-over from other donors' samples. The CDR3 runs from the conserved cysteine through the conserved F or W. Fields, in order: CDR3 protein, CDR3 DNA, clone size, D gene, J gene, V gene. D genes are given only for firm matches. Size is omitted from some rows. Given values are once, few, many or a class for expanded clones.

CDR3 protein: CASSLTDRGLHNEQFF
CDR3 DNA: TGTGCCAGCAGCTTAACGGACAGGGGGCTGCACAATGAGCAGTTCTTC
clone size: many
D gene: TRBD1
J gene: TRBJ2-1
V gene: TRBV7-3

CDR3 protein: CASSLKGQGNEQYF
CDR3 DNA: TGTGCCAGCAGCTTAAAGGGACAGGGAAACGAGCAGTACTTC
clone size: many
D gene: TRBD1
J gene: TRBJ2-7
V gene: TRBV7-9

CDR3 protein: CASSEDRDGPQYF
CDR3 DNA: TGTGCCAGCAGTGAAGATCGGGACGGACCCCAGTACTTC
clone size: many
D gene: .
J gene: TRBJ2-5
V gene: TRBV6-1

CDR3 protein: CAIRGDGTDTQYF
CDR3 DNA: TGTGCCATCAGGGGGGATGGCACAGATACGCAGTATTTT
clone size: .
D gene: .
J gene: TRBJ2-3
V gene: TRBV10-3

CDR3 protein: CASTLVKGTQYF
CDR3 DNA: TGTGCCAGCACCTTAGTCAAGGGTACGCAGTATTTT
clone size: many
D gene: .
J gene: TRBJ2-3
V gene: TRBV12-3/TRBV12-4

CDR3 protein: CSARDLGQGGLNSPLHF
CDR3 DNA: TGCAGTGCTAGAGATCTAGGGCAGGGGGGTTTGAATTCACCCCTCCACTTT
clone size: few
D gene: TRBD1
J gene: TRBJ1-6
V gene: TRBV20-1

CDR3 protein: CASSSPNEKLFF
CDR3 DNA: TGTGCCAGCAGCTCACCTAATGAAAAACTGTTTTTT
clone size: .
D gene: .
J gene: TRBJ1-4
V gene: TRBV7-2

CDR3 protein: CASSTAGQGSVYGYTF
CDR3 DNA: TGCGCCAGCAGCACCGCGGGACAGGGGAGTGTCTATGGCTACACCTTC
clone size: .
D gene: TRBD1
J gene: TRBJ1-2
V gene: TRBV5-1

CDR3 protein: CASSYGSSGNTIYF
CDR3 DNA: TGTGCCAGCAGCTACGGAAGCTCTGGAAACACCATATATTTT
clone size: few
D gene: .
J gene: TRBJ1-3
V gene: TRBV5-8

CDR3 protein: CASSGQAMNTEAFF
CDR3 DNA: TGTGCCAGCAGTGGACAGGCTATGAACACTGAAGCTTTCTTT
clone size: many
D gene: TRBD1
J gene: TRBJ1-1
V gene: TRBV12-3/TRBV12-4

CDR3 protein: CAISEGADKNIQYF
CDR3 DNA: TGTGCCATCAGTGAAGGGGCGGATAAAAACATTCAGTACTTC
clone size: many
D gene: .
J gene: TRBJ2-4
V gene: TRBV10-3

CDR3 protein: CSVEDQGRVETQYF
CDR3 DNA: TGCAGCGTTGAAGACCAGGGGAGGGTAGAGACCCAGTACTTC
clone size: .
D gene: .
J gene: TRBJ2-5
V gene: TRBV29-1

CDR3 protein: CASGVAGVTYEQYF
CDR3 DNA: TGTGCCAGCGGGGTAGCGGGGGTCACCTACGAGCAGTACTTC
clone size: few
D gene: TRBD2
J gene: TRBJ2-7
V gene: TRBV7-9

CDR3 protein: CASSPSGTTYEQYF
CDR3 DNA: TGTGCCAGCAGCCCCTCCGGGACTACCTACGAGCAGTACTTC
clone size: .
D gene: TRBD2
J gene: TRBJ2-7
V gene: TRBV28

CDR3 protein: CASSKTGYDTEAFF
CDR3 DNA: TGTGCCAGCAGCAAGACAGGGTATGACACTGAAGCTTTCTTT
clone size: many
D gene: TRBD1
J gene: TRBJ1-1
V gene: TRBV7-9

CDR3 protein: CASSYSTESTDTQYF
CDR3 DNA: TGTGCCAGCAGTTACTCGACAGAAAGCACAGATACGCAGTATTTT
clone size: .
D gene: .
J gene: TRBJ2-3
V gene: TRBV6-2/TRBV6-3